This is a list of T cell receptor beta chains from one sample in a study of cytomegalovirus exposure and HLA in healthy donors. Sequencing used immunoSEQ multiplex PCR; TCRdb keeps in-frame clones, though not all of them. The sample lists 70,000 to 85,000 clones; 94% were seen once. Sequences were obtained from PBMCs. The receptors shown here come from a woman younger than 35 in good health and CMV-seropositive. Both conserved end residues are part of each CDR3. The D gene is left open where the match is weak. Some rows mark clone size as missing; the rest say once, few, many or name a class of expanded clone.

d_call: .
v_call: TRBV9
clone_size: .
j_call: TRBJ1-6
cdr3_nt: TGTGCCAGCAGCGTAAGGGAGGGCGCCTATAATTCACCCCTCCACTTT
cdr3_aa: CASSVREGAYNSPLHF

d_call: .
v_call: TRBV4-3
clone_size: .
j_call: TRBJ1-2
cdr3_nt: TGCGCCAGCAGCCAAACAACCCCCCCGGGGGCTAACTATGGCTACACCTTC
cdr3_aa: CASSQTTPPGANYGYTF

d_call: TRBD1
v_call: TRBV7-8
clone_size: .
j_call: TRBJ2-1
cdr3_nt: TGTGCCAGCAGGAACCGGGACAGGGGGAGCGATGAGCAGTTCTTC
cdr3_aa: CASRNRDRGSDEQFF

d_call: .
v_call: TRBV10-3
clone_size: .
j_call: TRBJ2-7
cdr3_nt: TGTGCCATCCAGGACTCCTACGAGCAGTACTTC
cdr3_aa: CAIQDSYEQYF

d_call: .
v_call: TRBV30
clone_size: few
j_call: TRBJ1-5
cdr3_nt: TGTGCCTGGGATATGGGGGGGAGTCAGCCCCAGCATTTT
cdr3_aa: CAWDMGGSQPQHF

d_call: TRBD1
v_call: TRBV19
clone_size: .
j_call: TRBJ2-1
cdr3_nt: TGTGCCAGTTCCGGGACAGGGGGCTCCTACAATGAGCAGTTCTTC
cdr3_aa: CASSGTGGSYNEQFF

d_call: .
v_call: TRBV30
clone_size: .
j_call: TRBJ1-1
cdr3_nt: TGTGCCTGGAGTATAAACACTGAAGCTTTCTTT
cdr3_aa: CAWSINTEAFF

d_call: .
v_call: TRBV9
clone_size: once
j_call: TRBJ2-7
cdr3_nt: TGTGCCAGCAGCCTCAAATCAGGACAGACCTACGAGCAGTACTTC
cdr3_aa: CASSLKSGQTYEQYF

d_call: TRBD1
v_call: TRBV9
clone_size: once
j_call: TRBJ1-1
cdr3_nt: TGTGCCAGCAGTACTAGAGGGGGCCGGAACACTGAAGCTTTCTTT
cdr3_aa: CASSTRGGRNTEAFF

d_call: TRBD2
v_call: TRBV11-2
clone_size: .
j_call: TRBJ2-5
cdr3_nt: TGTGCCAGCAGCTTAGGAGCTAGCGGGAGAGAGACCCAGTACTTC
cdr3_aa: CASSLGASGRETQYF

d_call: .
v_call: TRBV19
clone_size: .
j_call: TRBJ2-7
cdr3_nt: TGTGCCAGCCTGGACACGAGCTCCTACGAGCAGTACTTC
cdr3_aa: CASLDTSSYEQYF

d_call: .
v_call: TRBV14
clone_size: .
j_call: TRBJ1-2
cdr3_nt: TGTGCCAGCAGCCAAGAGGCGGGCGGTTTCTCCTATGGCTACACCTTC
cdr3_aa: CASSQEAGGFSYGYTF

d_call: TRBD1
v_call: TRBV9
clone_size: .
j_call: TRBJ1-6
cdr3_nt: TGTGCCAGCAGCGTAGAGGGGGCATATAATTCACCCCTCCACTTT
cdr3_aa: CASSVEGAYNSPLHF

d_call: TRBD2
v_call: TRBV2
clone_size: once
j_call: TRBJ2-5
cdr3_nt: TGTGCCAGCAGTGGACTGGCGGGGGAGGGGGAGACCCAGTACTTC
cdr3_aa: CASSGLAGEGETQYF

d_call: .
v_call: TRBV11-3
clone_size: .
j_call: TRBJ2-1
cdr3_nt: TGTGCCAGCAGCCGACAGTATCTATCCTACAATGAGCAGTTCTTC
cdr3_aa: CASSRQYLSYNEQFF

d_call: TRBD2
v_call: TRBV27
clone_size: .
j_call: TRBJ2-7
cdr3_nt: TGTGCCAGCAGAAATGGAAATAGCGGGAGCTACGAGCAGTACTTC
cdr3_aa: CASRNGNSGSYEQYF

d_call: .
v_call: TRBV6-1
clone_size: .
j_call: TRBJ1-2
cdr3_nt: TGTGCCAGTTCGCCAGGGAGGCTGTATGGCTACACCTTC
cdr3_aa: CASSPGRLYGYTF

d_call: TRBD2
v_call: TRBV27
clone_size: .
j_call: TRBJ2-1
cdr3_nt: TGTGCCAGCAGTTCCGGGACTAGCGGCTACAATGAGCAGTTCTTC
cdr3_aa: CASSSGTSGYNEQFF

d_call: TRBD2
v_call: TRBV7-3
clone_size: .
j_call: TRBJ2-3
cdr3_nt: TGTGCCAGCAGCAGCACGGGAGGGCCAGTAGATACGCAGTATTTT
cdr3_aa: CASSSTGGPVDTQYF

d_call: TRBD1
v_call: TRBV10-3
clone_size: .
j_call: TRBJ2-3
cdr3_nt: TGTGCCATCAGTGAGTCTATCAGGGGGCGCAGTGCAGATACGCAGTATTTT
cdr3_aa: CAISESIRGRSADTQYF

d_call: .
v_call: TRBV7-2
clone_size: .
j_call: TRBJ2-7
cdr3_nt: TGTGCCAGCAGCTTATGGCGCGGGGTGGGTCGGTCCTACGAGCAGTACTTC
cdr3_aa: CASSLWRGVGRSYEQYF

d_call: TRBD1
v_call: TRBV6-1
clone_size: .
j_call: TRBJ1-4
cdr3_nt: TGTGCCAGCAGTCGGGACAGGGAAGAAAAACTGTTTTTT
cdr3_aa: CASSRDREEKLFF

d_call: .
v_call: TRBV5-6
clone_size: .
j_call: TRBJ2-5
cdr3_nt: TGTGCCAGCAGCTTGAGTCGGACACCAGAAGAGACCCAGTACTTC
cdr3_aa: CASSLSRTPEETQYF

d_call: TRBD2
v_call: TRBV5-1
clone_size: .
j_call: TRBJ2-5
cdr3_nt: TGCGCCAGCAGCCGCACTAGCGAGACACAAGAGACCCAGTACTTC
cdr3_aa: CASSRTSETQETQYF

d_call: TRBD2
v_call: TRBV11-2
clone_size: .
j_call: TRBJ2-7
cdr3_nt: TGTGCCAGCAGCCTCCCGGCTAGCGGGGGATACGAGCAGTACTTC
cdr3_aa: CASSLPASGGYEQYF

d_call: TRBD1
v_call: TRBV30
clone_size: .
j_call: TRBJ1-4
cdr3_nt: TGTGCCTGGAGCGCTACAGGGGTGGAAGGTGAAAAACTGTTTTTT
cdr3_aa: CAWSATGVEGEKLFF

d_call: .
v_call: TRBV27
clone_size: .
j_call: TRBJ1-2
cdr3_nt: TGTGCCAGCCGACGACAGTCCACTTACTATGGCTACACCTTC
cdr3_aa: CASRRQSTYYGYTF

d_call: TRBD2
v_call: TRBV7-9
clone_size: .
j_call: TRBJ2-7
cdr3_nt: TGTGCCAGCAGCTCACGGGGGGGCGGTGCCGAGCAGTACTTC
cdr3_aa: CASSSRGGGAEQYF

d_call: TRBD1
v_call: TRBV27
clone_size: .
j_call: TRBJ1-1
cdr3_nt: TGTGCCAGCAGTCAAACTCAGGGGGCATCAGGGAACACTGAAGCTTTCTTT
cdr3_aa: CASSQTQGASGNTEAFF

d_call: TRBD1
v_call: TRBV4-2
clone_size: .
j_call: TRBJ2-1
cdr3_nt: TGTGCCAGCAGCCAAGACCCTCTTCCAGGACAGGGGTCCCATGAGCAGTTCTTC
cdr3_aa: CASSQDPLPGQGSHEQFF

d_call: .
v_call: TRBV30
clone_size: .
j_call: TRBJ2-2
cdr3_nt: TGTGCCTGGCAACAGGAACACACCGGGGAGCTGTTTTTT
cdr3_aa: CAWQQEHTGELFF

d_call: TRBD2
v_call: TRBV13
clone_size: .
j_call: TRBJ2-7
cdr3_nt: TGTGCCAGCAGCTTCCCAGGGCAGCGGGATCAGTACTTC
cdr3_aa: CASSFPGQRDQYF

d_call: .
v_call: TRBV6-6
clone_size: .
j_call: TRBJ2-2
cdr3_nt: TGTGCCAGCAGTTACCGTCAAGCTAACACCGGGGAGCTGTTTTTT
cdr3_aa: CASSYRQANTGELFF

d_call: TRBD2
v_call: TRBV27
clone_size: .
j_call: TRBJ2-1
cdr3_nt: TGTGCCAGCAGTTTGGTAGCGGGGGTTAAGAATGAGCAGTTCTTC
cdr3_aa: CASSLVAGVKNEQFF

d_call: .
v_call: TRBV4-1
clone_size: .
j_call: TRBJ2-5
cdr3_nt: TGCGCCAGCAGCCCTGGGGCAGGGGATATGCAGACCCAGTACTTC
cdr3_aa: CASSPGAGDMQTQYF

d_call: .
v_call: TRBV4-1
clone_size: .
j_call: TRBJ2-5
cdr3_nt: TGCGCCAGCAGCCAAGACAACAGCCTCCGACAGACCCAGTACTTC
cdr3_aa: CASSQDNSLRQTQYF

d_call: .
v_call: TRBV29-1
clone_size: .
j_call: TRBJ1-4
cdr3_nt: TGCAGCGTGGCGGGGCCTATTGAAAAACTGTTTTTT
cdr3_aa: CSVAGPIEKLFF

d_call: .
v_call: TRBV30
clone_size: .
j_call: TRBJ2-5
cdr3_nt: TGTGCCTGGAGGGGAGGAGGACTTACAGAGACCCAGTACTTC
cdr3_aa: CAWRGGGLTETQYF

d_call: TRBD2
v_call: TRBV4-1
clone_size: .
j_call: TRBJ2-3
cdr3_nt: TGCGCCAGCAGCCAAGAGGAACTAGCGGGAGTGGGAGATACGCAGTATTTT
cdr3_aa: CASSQEELAGVGDTQYF

d_call: .
v_call: TRBV6-6
clone_size: .
j_call: TRBJ1-1
cdr3_nt: TGTGCCAGCAGTCCATCGGGCACTGAAGCTTTCTTT
cdr3_aa: CASSPSGTEAFF

d_call: .
v_call: TRBV15
clone_size: .
j_call: TRBJ2-3
cdr3_nt: TGTGCCACCAGCAGAGGTGGGGGCAGCGGGGCAGATACGCAGTATTTT
cdr3_aa: CATSRGGGSGADTQYF

d_call: TRBD1
v_call: TRBV29-1
clone_size: .
j_call: TRBJ1-1
cdr3_nt: TGCAGCGCCCGGACAGGGGCGAACACTGAAGCTTTCTTT
cdr3_aa: CSARTGANTEAFF

d_call: .
v_call: TRBV19
clone_size: .
j_call: TRBJ2-6
cdr3_nt: TGTGCCAGTAGCAAGGGGATAGCTGGGGCCAACGTCCTGACTTTC
cdr3_aa: CASSKGIAGANVLTF

d_call: TRBD2
v_call: TRBV25-1
clone_size: once
j_call: TRBJ2-2
cdr3_nt: TGTGCCAGCGGACTAGCGGGAGTTGCCGGGGAGCTGTTTTTT
cdr3_aa: CASGLAGVAGELFF

d_call: .
v_call: TRBV21-1
clone_size: once
j_call: TRBJ1-1
cdr3_nt: TGTGCCAGCAGCCGCCGGACAGGGAGCCCGAAGACTGAAGCTTTCTTT
cdr3_aa: CASSRRTGSPKTEAFF

d_call: TRBD1
v_call: TRBV29-1
clone_size: .
j_call: TRBJ2-4
cdr3_nt: TGCAGCGTTGAAAGGACAGGGAAAAACATTCAGTACTTC
cdr3_aa: CSVERTGKNIQYF

d_call: TRBD1
v_call: TRBV25-1
clone_size: .
j_call: TRBJ1-1
cdr3_nt: TGTGCCAGCAGACCGGGACAGGGAATTCATGAAGCTTTCTTT
cdr3_aa: CASRPGQGIHEAFF

d_call: TRBD1
v_call: TRBV14
clone_size: once
j_call: TRBJ1-2
cdr3_nt: TGTGCCAGCACCCCCCCGGGACAGCCATATGGCTACACCTTC
cdr3_aa: CASTPPGQPYGYTF

d_call: TRBD1
v_call: TRBV4-1
clone_size: .
j_call: TRBJ1-1
cdr3_nt: TGCGCCAGCAGCCAGGGGGACAGGGTGAACACTGAAGCTTTCTTT
cdr3_aa: CASSQGDRVNTEAFF

d_call: .
v_call: TRBV9
clone_size: .
j_call: TRBJ2-1
cdr3_nt: TGTGCCAGCAGCGTAGCTGGGACATCAAAGAATGAGCAGTTCTTC
cdr3_aa: CASSVAGTSKNEQFF

d_call: .
v_call: TRBV7-2
clone_size: .
j_call: TRBJ2-7
cdr3_nt: TGTGCCAGCAGCCCGACTACTAGCCACGAGCAGTACTTC
cdr3_aa: CASSPTTSHEQYF

d_call: TRBD2
v_call: TRBV5-1
clone_size: few
j_call: TRBJ2-1
cdr3_nt: TGCGCCAGCAGCTTACTAAGCGGGACTTTAAATGAGCAGTTCTTC
cdr3_aa: CASSLLSGTLNEQFF

d_call: TRBD2
v_call: TRBV19
clone_size: .
j_call: TRBJ2-7
cdr3_nt: TGTGCCAGTAGTATGAGTCTAGCGGGGGACGAGCAGTACTTC
cdr3_aa: CASSMSLAGDEQYF

d_call: TRBD1
v_call: TRBV19
clone_size: .
j_call: TRBJ2-7
cdr3_nt: TGTGCCAGTAGTGCCGGACAGGGCTACGAGCAGTACTTC
cdr3_aa: CASSAGQGYEQYF

d_call: TRBD1
v_call: TRBV7-3
clone_size: .
j_call: TRBJ1-1
cdr3_nt: TGTGCCAGCAGCCCAACAGGGGGCGTTCTGAACACTGAAGCTTTCTTT
cdr3_aa: CASSPTGGVLNTEAFF

d_call: .
v_call: TRBV5-1
clone_size: .
j_call: TRBJ2-1
cdr3_nt: TGCGCCAGCAGCTTGGGGGCGTACAATGAGCAGTTCTTC
cdr3_aa: CASSLGAYNEQFF

d_call: .
v_call: TRBV10-3
clone_size: .
j_call: TRBJ1-5
cdr3_nt: TGTGCCATCAGTGATAGCCTCTCTAGCAATCAGCCCCAGCATTTT
cdr3_aa: CAISDSLSSNQPQHF

d_call: .
v_call: TRBV5-1
clone_size: .
j_call: TRBJ2-2
cdr3_nt: TGCGCCAGCAGCGTTTTTGGTTCAGAGCGCACCGGGGAGCTGTTTTTT
cdr3_aa: CASSVFGSERTGELFF

d_call: .
v_call: TRBV27
clone_size: .
j_call: TRBJ1-1
cdr3_nt: TGTGCCAGCAGTTCCACAATTAACACTGAAGCTTTCTTT
cdr3_aa: CASSSTINTEAFF